Described below is a single T cell receptor beta chain sequence and its context. Its antigen is currently unknown. TCRdb ran MiXCR on the 5' RACE reads and lists one entry per CDR3 protein. The data hold hundreds of thousands of distinct CDR3 sequences, with approximately 18% observed a single time. This sample is drawn from a study of T-cell memory formation after mild COVID-19. V shed 0 bases and J shed 5 bases, with 11 bases lying between them. The CDR3 is 14 amino acids. Germline CDR1 is LGHNA and CDR2 is YNFKEQ. Findings and caveats of the study: Pre-infection memory already had some responding clones, implying cross-reactive memory joined. Contracting clones localized mainly to CM and EM when CD4+ and mainly to EMRA when CD8+.

The sequenced sample consisted of PBMCs or a T cell subset sorted from them (not recorded which). This chain connects TRBV4-2 to TRBJ2-7; D is perhaps TRBD2 (6 bases). The origin of this receptor is an adult woman who had mild COVID-19 (a few samples of this study predate the infection). Cell type and time point are not known. The CDR3 loop reads CASSQDGREDEQYF. Written as DNA, the CDR3 is TGTGCCAGCAGCCAAGACGGCAGGGAGGACGAGCAGTACTTC.